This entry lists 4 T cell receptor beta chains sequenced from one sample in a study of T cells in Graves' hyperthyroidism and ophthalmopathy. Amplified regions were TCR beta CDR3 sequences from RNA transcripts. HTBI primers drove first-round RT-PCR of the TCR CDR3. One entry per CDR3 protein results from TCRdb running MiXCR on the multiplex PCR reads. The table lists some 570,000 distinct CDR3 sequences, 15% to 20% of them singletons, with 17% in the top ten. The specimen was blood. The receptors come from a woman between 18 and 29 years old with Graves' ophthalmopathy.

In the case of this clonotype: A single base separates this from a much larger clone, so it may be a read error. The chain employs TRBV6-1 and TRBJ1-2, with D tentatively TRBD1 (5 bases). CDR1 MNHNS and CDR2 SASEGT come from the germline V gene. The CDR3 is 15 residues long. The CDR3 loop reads CGSSEQVSLQEGYTF. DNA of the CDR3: TGTGGCAGCAGTGAACAGGTCAGCCTCCAGGAGGGCTACACCTTC.

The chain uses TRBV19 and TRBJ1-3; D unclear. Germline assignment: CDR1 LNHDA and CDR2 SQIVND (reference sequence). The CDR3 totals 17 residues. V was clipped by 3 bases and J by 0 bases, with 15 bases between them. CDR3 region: CASSMSPWTFSGNTIYF. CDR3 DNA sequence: TGTGCCAGTAGTATGAGTCCCTGGACCTTCTCTGGAAACACCATATATTTT.

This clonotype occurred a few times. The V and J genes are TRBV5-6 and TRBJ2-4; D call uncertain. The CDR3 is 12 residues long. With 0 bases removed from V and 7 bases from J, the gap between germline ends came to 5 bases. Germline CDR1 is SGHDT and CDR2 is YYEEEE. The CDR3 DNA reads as TGTGCCAGCAGCTTGGCCGACAACATTCAGTACTTC. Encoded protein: CASSLADNIQYF. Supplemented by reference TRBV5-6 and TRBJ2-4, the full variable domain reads DAGVTQSPTHLIKTRGQQVTLRCSPKSGHDTVSWYQQALGQGPQFIFQYYEEEERQRGNFPDRFSGHQFPNYSSELNVNALLLGDSALYLCASSLADNIQYFGAGTRLSVL.

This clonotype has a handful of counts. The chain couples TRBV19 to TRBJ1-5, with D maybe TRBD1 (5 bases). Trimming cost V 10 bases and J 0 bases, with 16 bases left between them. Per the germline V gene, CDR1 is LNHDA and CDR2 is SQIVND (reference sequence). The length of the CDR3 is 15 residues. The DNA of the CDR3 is TGTGCCACCCGGGACGGTGATTTTAGCAATCAGCCCCAGCATTTT. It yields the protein CATRDGDFSNQPQHF.